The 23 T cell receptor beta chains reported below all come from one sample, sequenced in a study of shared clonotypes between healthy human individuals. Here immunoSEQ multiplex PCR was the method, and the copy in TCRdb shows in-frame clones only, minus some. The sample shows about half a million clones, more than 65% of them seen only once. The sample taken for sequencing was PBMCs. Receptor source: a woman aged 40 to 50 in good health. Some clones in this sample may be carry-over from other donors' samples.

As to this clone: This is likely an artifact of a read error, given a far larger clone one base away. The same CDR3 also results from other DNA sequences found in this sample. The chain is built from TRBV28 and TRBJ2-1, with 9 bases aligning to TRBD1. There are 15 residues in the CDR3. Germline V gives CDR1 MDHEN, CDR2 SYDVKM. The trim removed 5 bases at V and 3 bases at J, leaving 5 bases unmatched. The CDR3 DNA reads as TGTGCCAGCAGTAGGGACAGGGCGGGCTACAATGAGCAGTTCTTC. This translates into CASSRDRAGYNEQFF. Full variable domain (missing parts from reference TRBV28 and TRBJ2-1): DVKVTQSSRYLVKRTGEKVFLECVQDMDHENMFWYRQDPGLGLRLIYFSYDVKMKEKGDIPEGYSVSREKKERFSLILESASTNQTSMYLCASSRDRAGYNEQFFGPGTRLTVL.

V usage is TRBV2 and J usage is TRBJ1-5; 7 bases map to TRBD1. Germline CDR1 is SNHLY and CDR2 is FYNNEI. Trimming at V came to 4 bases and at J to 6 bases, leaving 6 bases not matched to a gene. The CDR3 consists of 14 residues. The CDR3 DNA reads TGTGCCAGCAGTGGACAGGGTGAAGGTCAGCCCCAGCATTTT. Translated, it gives CASSGQGEGQPQHF.

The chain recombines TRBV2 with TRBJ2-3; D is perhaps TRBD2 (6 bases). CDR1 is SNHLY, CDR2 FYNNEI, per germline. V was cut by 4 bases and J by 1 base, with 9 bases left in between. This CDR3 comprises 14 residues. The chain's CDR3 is CASSGPGGTDTQYF. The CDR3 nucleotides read TGTGCCAGCAGTGGACCGGGAGGCACAGATACGCAGTATTTT.

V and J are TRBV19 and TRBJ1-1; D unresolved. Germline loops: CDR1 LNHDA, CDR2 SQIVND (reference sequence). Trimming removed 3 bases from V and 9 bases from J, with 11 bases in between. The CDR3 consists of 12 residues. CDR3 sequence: CASSIWEGKAFF. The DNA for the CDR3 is TGTGCCAGTAGTATTTGGGAAGGGAAAGCTTTCTTT.

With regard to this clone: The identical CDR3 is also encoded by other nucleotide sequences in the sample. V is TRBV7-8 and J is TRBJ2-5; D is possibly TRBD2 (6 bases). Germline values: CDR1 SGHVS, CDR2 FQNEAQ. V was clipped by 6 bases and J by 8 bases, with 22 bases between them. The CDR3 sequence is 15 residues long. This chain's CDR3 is CASSLNRGGGETQYF. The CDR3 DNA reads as TGTGCCAGCAGTCTCAACCGGGGAGGCGGGGAAACCCAGTACTTC.

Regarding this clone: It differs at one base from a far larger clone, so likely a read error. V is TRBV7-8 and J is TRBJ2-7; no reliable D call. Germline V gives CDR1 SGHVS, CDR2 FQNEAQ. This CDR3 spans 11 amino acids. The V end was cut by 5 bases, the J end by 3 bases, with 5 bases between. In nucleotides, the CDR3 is TGTGCCAGCAGCCGAGGCTACGAGCAGTACTTC. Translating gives CASSRGYEQYF.

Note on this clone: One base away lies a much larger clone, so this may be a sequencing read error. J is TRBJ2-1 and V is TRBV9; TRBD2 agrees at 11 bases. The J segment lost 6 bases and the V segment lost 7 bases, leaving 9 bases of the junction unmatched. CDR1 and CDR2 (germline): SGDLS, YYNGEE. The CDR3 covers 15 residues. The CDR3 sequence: CASGLSGRAANEQFF. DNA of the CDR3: TGTGCCAGCGGTCTTAGCGGGAGGGCCGCCAATGAGCAGTTCTTC. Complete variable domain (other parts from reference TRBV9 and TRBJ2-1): DSGVTQTPKHLITATGQRVTLRCSPRSGDLSVYWYQQSLDQGLQFLIQYYNGEERAKGNILERFSAQQFPDLHSELNLSSLELGDSALYFCASGLSGRAANEQFFGPGTRLTVL.

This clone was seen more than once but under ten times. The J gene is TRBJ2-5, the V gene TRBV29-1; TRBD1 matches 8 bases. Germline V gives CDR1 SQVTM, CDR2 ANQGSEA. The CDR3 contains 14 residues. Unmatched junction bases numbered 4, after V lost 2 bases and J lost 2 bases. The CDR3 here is CSVERDRGQETQYF. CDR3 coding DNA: TGCAGCGTTGAACGAGACAGGGGACAAGAGACCCAGTACTTC.

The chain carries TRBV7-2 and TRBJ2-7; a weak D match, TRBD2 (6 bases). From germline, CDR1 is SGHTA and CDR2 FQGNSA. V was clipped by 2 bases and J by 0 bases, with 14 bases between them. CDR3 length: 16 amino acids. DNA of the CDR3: TGTGCCAGCAGCTTATATAGCTTAGCGGACTCCTACGAGCAGTACTTC. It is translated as CASSLYSLADSYEQYF.

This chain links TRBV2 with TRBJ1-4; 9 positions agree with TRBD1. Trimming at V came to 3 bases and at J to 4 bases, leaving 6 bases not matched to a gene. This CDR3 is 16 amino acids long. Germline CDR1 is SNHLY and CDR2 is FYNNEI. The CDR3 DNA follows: TGTGCCAGCAGTGACGAGACAGGGGGGTTTAATGAAAAACTGTTTTTT. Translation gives CASSDETGGFNEKLFF.

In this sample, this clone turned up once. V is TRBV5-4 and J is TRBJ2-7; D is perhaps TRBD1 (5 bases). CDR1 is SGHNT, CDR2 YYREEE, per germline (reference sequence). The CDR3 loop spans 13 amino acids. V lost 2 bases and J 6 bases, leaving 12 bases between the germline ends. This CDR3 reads CASSFRVKSEQYF. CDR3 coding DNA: TGTGCCAGCAGCTTCAGGGTTAAGAGCGAGCAGTACTTC.

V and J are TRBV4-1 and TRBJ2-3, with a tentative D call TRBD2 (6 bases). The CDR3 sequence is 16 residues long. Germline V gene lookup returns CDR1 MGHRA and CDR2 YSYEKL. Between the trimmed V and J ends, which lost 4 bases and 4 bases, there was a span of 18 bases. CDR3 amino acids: CASSPHSGLGADTQYF. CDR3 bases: TGCGCCAGCAGCCCACATAGCGGCCTGGGGGCAGATACGCAGTATTTT.

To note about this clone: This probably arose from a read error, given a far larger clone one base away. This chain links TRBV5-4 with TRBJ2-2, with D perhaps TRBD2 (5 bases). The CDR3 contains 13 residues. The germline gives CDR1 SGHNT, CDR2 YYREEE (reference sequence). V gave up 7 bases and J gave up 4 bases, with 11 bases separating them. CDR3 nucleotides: TGTGCCAGCCGGGGAGCGAGCACCGGGGAGCTGTTTTTT. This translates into CASRGASTGELFF.

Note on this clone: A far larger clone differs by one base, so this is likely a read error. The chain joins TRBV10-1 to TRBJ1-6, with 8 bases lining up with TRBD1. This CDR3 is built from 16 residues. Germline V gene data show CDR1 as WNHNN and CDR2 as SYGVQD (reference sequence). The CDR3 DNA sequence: TGCGCCCCTAGGGGGACAGGAAGCTCCCATAATTCACCCCTCCACTTT. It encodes CAPRGTGSSHNSPLHF.

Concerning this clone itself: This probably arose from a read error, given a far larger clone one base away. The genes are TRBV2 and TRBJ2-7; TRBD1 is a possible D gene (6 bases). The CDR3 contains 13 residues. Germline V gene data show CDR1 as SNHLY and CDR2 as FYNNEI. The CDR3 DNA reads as TGTGCCAGCTTGCAGGGGCGATTGGGAGAGCAGTGCTTC. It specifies CASLQGRLGEQCF.

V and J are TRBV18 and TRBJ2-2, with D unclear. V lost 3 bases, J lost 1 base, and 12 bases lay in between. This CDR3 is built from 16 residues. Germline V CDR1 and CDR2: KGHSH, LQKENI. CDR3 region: CASSPTTGRNTGELFF. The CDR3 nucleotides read TGTGCCAGCTCACCGACAACGGGTAGGAACACCGGGGAGCTGTTTTTT.

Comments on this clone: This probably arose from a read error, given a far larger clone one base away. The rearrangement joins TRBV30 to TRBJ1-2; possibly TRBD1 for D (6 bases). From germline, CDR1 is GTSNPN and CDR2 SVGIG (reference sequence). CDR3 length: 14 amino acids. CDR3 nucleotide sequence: TGTGCCTCCCGGGGGGGGGCTCCTAACTGTGGCTACACCTTC. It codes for CASRGGAPNCGYTF.

The CDR3 DNA reads TGTGCCAGCAGTGTGACAGGGCCCACCGGGGAGCTGTTTTTT. It yields the protein CASSVTGPTGELFF. The V call is TRBV6-4, the J call TRBJ2-2; 7 bases are a match to TRBD1. CDR3 length: 14 residues. J was trimmed by 4 bases and V by 4 bases; bases with no gene match: 3. Germline V CDR1 and CDR2: MRHNA, SNTAGT.

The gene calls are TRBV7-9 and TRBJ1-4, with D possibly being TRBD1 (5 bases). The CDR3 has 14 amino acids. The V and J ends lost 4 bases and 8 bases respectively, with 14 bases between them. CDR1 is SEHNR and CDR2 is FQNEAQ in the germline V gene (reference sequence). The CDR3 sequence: CASSYMGRGEKLFF. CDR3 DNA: TGTGCCAGCAGCTATATGGGGCGCGGGGAAAAACTGTTTTTT.

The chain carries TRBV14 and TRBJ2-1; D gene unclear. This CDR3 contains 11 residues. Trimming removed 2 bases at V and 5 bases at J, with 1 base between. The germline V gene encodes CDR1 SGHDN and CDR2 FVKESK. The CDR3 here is CASSQNNEQFF. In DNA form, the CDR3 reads TGTGCCAGCAGCCAAAACAATGAGCAGTTCTTC.

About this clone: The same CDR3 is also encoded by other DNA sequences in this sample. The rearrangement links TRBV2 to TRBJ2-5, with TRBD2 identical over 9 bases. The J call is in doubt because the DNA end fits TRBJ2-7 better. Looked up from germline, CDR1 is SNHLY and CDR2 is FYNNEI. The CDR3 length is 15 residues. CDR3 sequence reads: CATPGASGRSYEQYF. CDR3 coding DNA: TGTGCCACACCAGGGGCCAGCGGGAGGTCCTACGAGCAGTACTTC.

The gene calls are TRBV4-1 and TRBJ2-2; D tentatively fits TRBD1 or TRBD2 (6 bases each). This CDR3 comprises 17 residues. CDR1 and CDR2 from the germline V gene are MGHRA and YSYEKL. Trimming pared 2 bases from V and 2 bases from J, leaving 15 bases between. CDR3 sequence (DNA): TGCGCCAGCAGCCAAAAGGGCCGGGGGACAAACACCGGGGAGCTGTTTTTT. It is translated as CASSQKGRGTNTGELFF.

The DNA for the CDR3 is TGCGCCAGCAGCTTGGTCCCGACAGGGGGCAATGAGCAGTACTTC. This gives the protein CASSLVPTGGNEQYF. The V and J genes are TRBV5-1 and TRBJ2-7; 10 bases match TRBD1. V shed 0 bases, J shed 7 bases, and the junction held 7 bases outside the gene matches. Per germline, CDR1 SGHRS and CDR2 YFSETQ. This CDR3 contains 15 residues.